One and the same sample provided the 27 T cell receptor beta chains below, sequenced in a study of blood T cell repertoires in COVID-19. Sequencing was performed with immunoSEQ multiplex PCR; in TCRdb, only in-frame clones are kept and a portion is missing. Among around 250,000 clones, 80% to 90% were seen once, and the ten largest hold roughly a tenth. Material for sequencing was peripheral blood. Source of these receptors: a woman aged 70-85 years with COVID-19, enrolled during active disease.

The V and J genes are TRBV12-5 and TRBJ1-2; 9 bases are shared with TRBD1. The V and J ends lost 6 bases and 8 bases, in that order; junction bases with no gene match: 13. Germline V gene sequence: CDR1 LGHNT, CDR2 FRNRAP. The CDR3 is 15 amino acids. The CDR3 DNA reads as TGTGCTAGTGGACCCTCACAGGGGGCCCTCTCGGGCTACACCTTC. Translating gives CASGPSQGALSGYTF.

This rearrangement joins TRBV19 to TRBJ2-2; tentatively, D is TRBD2 (6 bases). Germline-derived CDR1 and CDR2 are LNHDA and SQIVND (reference sequence). The CDR3 is made up of 15 amino acids. The V and J ends lost 7 bases and 4 bases respectively, with 16 bases between them. CDR3 sequence reads: CASMVAGYPTGELFF. In nucleotides, the CDR3 is TGTGCCAGTATGGTCGCGGGATATCCCACCGGGGAGCTGTTTTTT.

The chain couples TRBV2 to TRBJ1-3; TRBD1 might be the D (5 bases). Germline CDR1 and CDR2: SNHLY and FYNNEI. The CDR3 has 13 residues. Trimming took off 7 bases at V and 3 bases at J, with 10 bases between the two ends. The CDR3 loop reads CASTRQLGNTIYF. CDR3 bases: TGTGCCAGCACTCGACAGCTTGGAAACACCATATATTTT.

This clone appeared once. The chain is built from TRBV19 and TRBJ1-5; 8 bases are shared with TRBD1. Germline assignment: CDR1 LNHDA and CDR2 SQIVND (reference sequence). The CDR3 spans 17 residues. V trimming: 4 bases; J trimming: 0 bases; junction bases outside the gene matches: 8. For the CDR3, the DNA is TGTGCCAGTAGTACACCGGACAGGGTAAATAGCAATCAGCCCCAGCATTTT. Its protein is CASSTPDRVNSNQPQHF.

This chain joins TRBV6-5 and TRBJ2-3, with 11 bases matching TRBD1. CDR3 size: 14 residues. Germline lookup yields CDR1 MNHEY and CDR2 SVGAGI. V dropped 5 bases and J dropped 4; count of bases not matched to a gene: 2. The DNA of the CDR3 is TGTGCCAGCAGTATGGGACAGGGGGCAGATACGCAGTATTTT. This codes for CASSMGQGADTQYF.

This chain connects TRBV12-3 or TRBV12-4 to TRBJ2-7, with D unclear. V shed 3 bases and J shed 3 bases, with 9 bases lying between them. The CDR3 runs 13 residues. In DNA form, the CDR3 reads TGTGCCAGCAGTTTTGACACCAACTACGAGCAGTACTTC. The encoded protein is CASSFDTNYEQYF.

The chain is built from TRBV6-5 and TRBJ1-5; TRBD1 matches 7 bases. CDR1 and CDR2 (germline): MNHEY, SVGAGI. The CDR3 totals 14 residues. The J segment lost 4 bases and the V segment lost 6 bases, leaving 6 bases of the junction unmatched. The CDR3 coding sequence is TGTGCCAGCAGCTCTGGACAGGTGAATCAGCCCCAGCATTTT. This sequence encodes CASSSGQVNQPQHF.

The chain recombines TRBV2 with TRBJ2-1, with TRBD1 matching 9 bases. CDR3 length: 15 residues. J lost 4 bases, V lost 5 bases, and 6 bases had no gene match. Germline CDR1 is SNHLY and CDR2 is FYNNEI. CDR3 sequence (DNA): TGTGCCAGCAGTCAGGGACAGGGACTATACAATGAGCAGTTCTTC. Protein: CASSQGQGLYNEQFF.

The genes are TRBV7-3 and TRBJ2-1; D possibly corresponds to TRBD2 (6 bases). The CDR3 contains 14 residues. Trimming left V 3 bases short and J 4 bases short, with 10 bases between. Germline CDR1 SGHTA, CDR2 FQGTGA. Here the CDR3 DNA reads TGTGCCAGCAGCTTCGGGACTGATTACAATGAGCAGTTCTTC. This gives the protein CASSFGTDYNEQFF. The full variable domain, rest sourced from reference TRBV7-3 and TRBJ2-1, is GAGVSQTPSNKVTEKGKYVELRCDPISGHTALYWYRQSLGQGPEFLIYFQGTGAADDSGLPNDRFFAVRPEGSVSTLKIQRTERGDSAVYLCASSFGTDYNEQFFGPGTRLTVL.

This chain's CDR3 is CASSLSLDTQYF. The CDR3 nucleotides read TGTGCCAGCAGCTTATCTCTAGATACGCAGTATTTT. The chain is built from TRBV11-3 and TRBJ2-3, with D hard to call. Trimming stripped 2 bases from V and 5 bases from J, with 5 bases between. CDR3 length: 12 amino acids. Germline loops: CDR1 SGHNT, CDR2 YENEEA.

V gene TRBV4-3 combines with J gene TRBJ2-1; weak D call: TRBD2 (5 bases). Germline loops: CDR1 LGHNA, CDR2 YSLEER. The CDR3 covers 17 residues. Trimming pared 3 bases from V and 7 bases from J, leaving 22 bases between. The CDR3: CASSQGATEAYMNEQFF. CDR3 in DNA: TGCGCCAGCAGCCAGGGAGCCACAGAAGCCTACATGAATGAGCAGTTCTTC.

The V gene is TRBV13, the J gene TRBJ1-2; the match to TRBD1 covers 7 bases. V lost 5 bases and J lost 8; bases outside the gene matches: 11. The CDR3 spans 14 residues. Germline V lookup: CDR1 PRHDT, CDR2 FYEKMQ (reference sequence). CDR3 protein: CASSRNRQGGGYTF. CDR3 nucleotide sequence: TGTGCCAGCAGCAGAAACAGACAGGGTGGGGGCTACACCTTC.

This clone was detected only a few times. V usage is TRBV28 and J usage is TRBJ2-2; the match to TRBD1 covers 9 bases. CDR1 is MDHEN and CDR2 is SYDVKM in the germline V gene. Unmatched junction bases numbered 7, after V lost 5 bases and J lost 9 bases. The length of the CDR3 is 14 residues. CDR3 sequence reads: CASSTSDRGRELFF. CDR3 nucleotide sequence: TGTGCCAGCAGTACATCGGACAGGGGAAGGGAGCTGTTTTTT.

This sequence joins TRBV29-1 and TRBJ2-1; possible D gene TRBD2, 6 bases. Looked up from germline, CDR1 is SQVTM and CDR2 is ANQGSEA. The CDR3 consists of 16 residues. The ends were cut back, 0 bases at V and 1 base at J, with 13 bases in the middle. The DNA of the CDR3 is TGCAGCGTTGAAGATGTCGGGGGTCCATCCTACAATGAGCAGTTCTTC. Its protein is CSVEDVGGPSYNEQFF.

CDR3 sequence reads: CASSQDSTSRPYEQYF. The CDR3 bases are TGTGCCAGCAGCCAAGATTCTACTAGCAGGCCCTACGAGCAGTACTTC. This sequence joins TRBV3-1 (or the pseudogene TRBV3-2) and TRBJ2-7; weak D call: TRBD2 (6 bases). CDR3 size: 16 residues. The germline CDR1 and CDR2 sequences are LGHDT and YNNKEL (reference sequence). V lost 0 bases and J 2 bases, leaving 14 bases between the germline ends.

This chain connects TRBV27 to TRBJ2-7, with 7 bases that match TRBD2. CDR1 and CDR2 (germline): MNHEY, SMNVEV (reference sequence). Trimming took 6 bases from V and 0 from J; bases not matched to a gene: 8. This CDR3 region has 15 residues. Here the CDR3 DNA reads TGTGCCAGCAGATCTGCGGGCGGGAGCTCCTACGAGCAGTACTTC. Translation: CASRSAGGSSYEQYF.

The V and J genes are TRBV5-1 and TRBJ2-7, with 13 bases aligning to TRBD2. Per germline, CDR1 SGHRS and CDR2 YFSETQ. This CDR3 contains 15 residues. The ends lost 5 bases at V and 4 bases at J; junction bases unmatched: 6. CDR3 sequence reads: CASRRLAGGDYEQYF. The CDR3 DNA reads as TGCGCCAGCAGGCGACTAGCGGGAGGAGATTACGAGCAGTACTTC.

The rearrangement links TRBV6-2 or TRBV6-3 to TRBJ1-2; D perhaps matches TRBD1 (5 bases). Per germline, CDR1 MNHEY and CDR2 SVGEGT. This CDR3 is built from 15 residues. V dropped 1 base and J dropped 4 bases, with 13 bases sitting between them. CDR3 amino acids: CASSYLTSGSYGYTF. The CDR3 nucleotides read TGTGCCAGCAGTTACTTGACGTCAGGGTCCTATGGCTACACCTTC.

This clone has a single count. This sequence joins TRBV4-3 and TRBJ1-6; the D is unclear. Looked up from germline, CDR1 is LGHNA and CDR2 is YSLEER. Trimming pared 1 base from V and 7 bases from J, leaving 20 bases between. This CDR3 has 18 amino acids. The CDR3, as DNA: TGCGCCAGCAGCCAAGCTCTTTCGACACTCAGAACGAATTCACCCCTCCACTTT. Residues: CASSQALSTLRTNSPLHF.

The genes are TRBV12-3 or TRBV12-4 and TRBJ1-2; D unresolved. The CDR3 covers 13 residues. The germline V and J ends were trimmed by 5 bases and 4 bases, with 11 bases remaining between them. CDR3 DNA: TGTGCCAGCAGTGAACAGAGTAGCTATGGCTACACCTTC. This gives the protein CASSEQSSYGYTF.

The CDR3 DNA reads TGTGCCAGTACGACAGGCAACTCTGGAAACACCATATATTTT. It codes for CASTTGNSGNTIYF. The V call is TRBV19, the J call TRBJ1-3; weak D call: TRBD1 (6 bases). The CDR3 is 14 amino acids. Trimming took off 7 bases at V and 0 bases at J, with 10 bases between the two ends. Per germline, CDR1 LNHDA and CDR2 SQIVND (reference sequence).

The gene calls are TRBV3-1 (or the pseudogene TRBV3-2) and TRBJ1-1; TRBD1 is a possible D gene (5 bases). With 5 bases removed from V and 0 bases from J, the gap between germline ends came to 7 bases. The length of the CDR3 is 13 residues. The germline CDR1 and CDR2 sequences are LGHDT and YNNKEL (reference sequence). CDR3 region: CASSDRMNTEAFF. The CDR3 nucleotides read TGTGCCAGCAGCGACAGAATGAACACTGAAGCTTTCTTT.

The V gene is TRBV27, the J gene TRBJ1-1, with D maybe TRBD1 (5 bases). The CDR3 is 14 amino acids. Trimming removed 3 bases from V and 0 bases from J, with 8 bases in between. Germline V gene lookup returns CDR1 MNHEY and CDR2 SMNVEV (reference sequence). CDR3 protein: CASSFSGLNTEAFF. The CDR3 nucleotides read TGTGCCAGCAGTTTTTCAGGGCTGAACACTGAAGCTTTCTTT.

The chain links TRBV6-1 to TRBJ1-1; tentatively, D is TRBD1 (5 bases). The germline V gene has CDR1 MNHNS and CDR2 SASEGT. Deletions cut 2 bases from V and 10 bases from J, with 14 bases between. This CDR3 has 13 amino acids. The CDR3 sequence is CASSENGGGRAFF. As DNA, the CDR3 is TGTGCCAGCAGTGAAAACGGCGGGGGGAGAGCTTTCTTT.

This rearrangement joins TRBV11-3 to TRBJ2-7, with TRBD2 matching 10 bases. V was clipped by 2 bases and J by 5 bases; unmatched bases: 9. This CDR3 spans 16 amino acids. CDR1 SGHNT and CDR2 YENEEA come from the germline V gene. CDR3: CASSLSGLAGVNEQYF. CDR3 sequence (DNA): TGTGCCAGCAGCTTAAGCGGGCTAGCGGGAGTAAACGAGCAGTACTTC.

The chain uses TRBV10-3 and TRBJ1-6; 10 positions agree with TRBD1. Germline trimming cut 6 bases from V and 7 bases from J; bases unmatched to any gene: 3. This CDR3 has 14 residues. From germline, CDR1 is ENHRY and CDR2 SYGVKD. CDR3 bases: TGTGCCATCAGGGGGACAGGGGAGAATTCACCCCTCCACTTT. Translating gives CAIRGTGENSPLHF.

J is TRBJ2-1 and V is TRBV5-6; 8 bases fit TRBD1. In germline, CDR1 is SGHDT, CDR2 YYEEEE. The CDR3 covers 15 residues. After removal of 3 bases from V and 9 bases from J, the junction contained 11 bases not matched to a gene. CDR3 loop: CASSYGQGGTTEQFF. The CDR3 nucleotides are TGTGCCAGCAGCTATGGACAGGGTGGCACCACTGAGCAGTTCTTC.